This T cell receptor (beta chain) was obtained from a study of CD8 T cells in ankylosing spondylitis. Study observations and caveats: The study identified a TCR beta motif of eight highly homologous variants that appeared characteristic of ankylosing spondylitis blood. Previous work reported some of these motif variants in the synovial fluid and blood of reactive arthritis.

Germline V gene lookup returns CDR1 SQVTM and CDR2 ANQGSEA. The V and J ends lost 0 bases and 8 bases respectively, with 7 bases between them. The CDR3 sequence is 12 residues long. This clonotype has at least ten counts. As yet, its antigen is unknown. TCR beta libraries were made by quantitative 5'-RACE with molecular barcodes. TCRdb analysed the 5' RACE reads with MiXCR anew, one entry per CDR3 protein. The data show fewer than 250,000 distinct CDR3 sequences, with over 9.5% seen just once and less than 3% held by the top ten. V and J are TRBV29-1 and TRBJ1-4; D uncertain. This TCR came from a male donor with ankylosing spondylitis or in good health (not recorded which). Sequenced input: blood, either unsorted or a sorted T cell fraction (not recorded which). For the CDR3, the DNA is TGCAGCGTTGAAGATCTTTTCGAAAAACTGTTTTTT. It translates to CSVEDLFEKLFF.